A single sample is the source of the 30 T cell receptor beta chains below, sequenced in a study of shared clonotypes between healthy human individuals. Some clones are missing from TCRdb's copy, which holds only in-frame ones; the method was immunoSEQ multiplex PCR. The sample records 450,000 to 600,000 clones, 79% being singletons. The sample was PBMCs. The receptors were gathered from a woman in her thirties or forties in good health. Some clones in this sample may be carry-over from other donors' samples.

For this clone: Other DNA sequences in this specimen translate into the identical CDR3. The rearrangement joins TRBV30 to TRBJ1-5, with D unclear. CDR3 size: 13 residues. V was pared by 1 base and J by 0 bases, with 4 bases between. The germline V gene has CDR1 GTSNPN and CDR2 SVGIG (reference sequence). Here the CDR3 reads CAWSASSNQPQHF. CDR3 sequence (DNA): TGTGCCTGGAGTGCGAGTAGCAATCAGCCCCAGCATTTT.

Worth noting for this clone: A read error is possible here, since a much larger clone lies one base away. V is TRBV5-1 and J is TRBJ1-4, with a tentative D call TRBD1 (5 bases). This CDR3 has 14 residues. V was pared by 4 bases and J by 0 bases, with 7 bases between. Germline V CDR1 and CDR2: SGHRS, YFSETQ. The CDR3 is CASSPTATNEKLFF. In DNA, the CDR3 is TGCGCCAGCAGCCCGACAGCAACTAATGAAAAACTGTTTTTT.

The rearrangement uses TRBV5-1 and TRBJ2-5, with D maybe TRBD2 (6 bases). There are 15 residues in the CDR3. The ends were cut back, 0 bases at V and 7 bases at J, with 16 bases in the middle. Germline V lookup: CDR1 SGHRS, CDR2 YFSETQ. The CDR3 nucleotides are TGCGCCAGCAGCTTGGATCCCGGGGGTGTTGGGACCCAGTACTTC. Translating gives CASSLDPGGVGTQYF. Looking up the rest from reference TRBV5-1 and TRBJ2-5 gives the full variable domain: KAGVTQTPRYLIKTRGQQVTLSCSPISGHRSVSWYQQTPGQGLQFLFEYFSETQRNKGNFPGRFSGRQFSNSRSEMNVSTLELGDSALYLCASSLDPGGVGTQYFGPGTRLLVL.

The chain uses TRBV28 and TRBJ2-1, with TRBD1 matching over 8 bases. The CDR3 loop spans 18 amino acids. CDR1 and CDR2 from the germline V gene are MDHEN and SYDVKM. V was clipped by 4 bases and J by 6 bases; unmatched bases: 17. The CDR3 DNA follows: TGTGCCAGCAGTTCACCGGGACAGGAAGTTTTTGCGTTCAATGAGCAGTTCTTC. This encodes CASSSPGQEVFAFNEQFF.

This chain links TRBV19 with TRBJ1-1; TRBD1 agrees at 9 bases. The trim removed 6 bases at V and 4 bases at J, leaving 15 bases unmatched. CDR3 size: 17 residues. Germline V gives CDR1 LNHDA, CDR2 SQIVND (reference sequence). DNA of the CDR3: TGTGCCAGTAGGTACAGGGGGCGCCCCGGTATGGGCACTGAAGCTTTCTTT. It yields the protein CASRYRGRPGMGTEAFF.

This clone was seen a handful of times. This chain uses TRBV6-4 with TRBJ1-5; D call uncertain. The V end lost 11 bases, the J end lost 5 bases, and 4 bases lay between the germline ends. The CDR3 loop spans 9 amino acids. Germline V gene lookup returns CDR1 MRHNA and CDR2 SNTAGT. CDR3 residues: CACDQPQHF. The CDR3 bases are TGTGCCTGCGATCAGCCCCAGCATTTT.

The chain has TRBV9 and TRBJ2-5; D call uncertain. Germline-derived CDR1 and CDR2 are SGDLS and YYNGEE. V gave up 0 bases and J gave up 5 bases, with 11 bases separating them. CDR3 length equals 14 residues. The CDR3 sequence is CASSVGPVQETQYF. In DNA, the CDR3 is TGTGCCAGCAGCGTAGGCCCCGTACAGGAGACCCAGTACTTC.

This clone came up once. The V gene is TRBV4-2, the J gene TRBJ1-2; no definite D call. The V end was cut by 3 bases, the J end by 6 bases, with 11 bases between. In germline, CDR1 is LGHNA, CDR2 YNFKEQ. This CDR3 contains 13 residues. The CDR3 loop reads CASSHERADGYTF. CDR3 sequence (DNA): TGTGCCAGCAGCCATGAGAGAGCGGATGGCTACACCTTC.

This clone occurred once. The chain employs TRBV21-1 and TRBJ2-1; TRBD1, the table's D call, lacks a check against the DNA. TRBV21-1 is described as a pseudogene. This CDR3 has 11 amino acids. The CDR3 sequence is CASSNGTGLFF. CDR3 DNA: TGTGCCAGCAGCAACGGGACAGGCCTGTTCTTC.

The chain carries TRBV15 and TRBJ1-3, with a weak D call TRBD1 (5 bases). V lost 0 bases to trimming and J lost 0 bases, with 9 bases between them. Germline V gives CDR1 LNHNV, CDR2 YYDKDF (reference sequence). The CDR3 runs to 16 residues. The CDR3 sequence: CATSRDRTNSGNTIYF. Written as DNA, the CDR3 is TGTGCCACCAGCAGAGATAGGACAAACTCTGGAAACACCATATATTTT.

This clone has a single count. This chain's CDR3 is CASSLARGLAVPYEQYF. The CDR3 region has the DNA TGTGCCAGCAGCTTAGCCCGGGGACTAGCGGTCCCCTACGAGCAGTACTTC. This chain joins TRBV7-9 and TRBJ2-7; 11 bases are a match to TRBD2. V gave up 0 bases and J gave up 2 bases; unmatched junction bases: 6. This CDR3 is 17 amino acids long. Germline CDR1 reads SEHNR; CDR2 reads FQNEAQ (reference sequence).

The chain joins TRBV18 to TRBJ2-1, with TRBD2 matching 7 bases. CDR1 is KGHSH, CDR2 LQKENI, per germline. J lost 2 bases, V lost 0 bases, and 4 bases had no gene match. The CDR3 contains 16 residues. The CDR3 DNA reads as TGTGCCAGCTCACCACCCGCGGGGGTAGCCTACAATGAGCAGTTCTTC. Its translation is CASSPPAGVAYNEQFF.

This CDR3 is CAWGRGRTGELFF. CDR3 in DNA: TGTGCCTGGGGCAGGGGGCGTACCGGGGAGCTGTTTTTT. The genes are TRBV30 and TRBJ2-2, with 8 positions matching TRBD1. The germline V gene encodes CDR1 GTSNPN and CDR2 SVGIG (reference sequence). The junction had 4 bases not matched to a gene; V was cut back by 5 bases and J by 5 bases. CDR3 length equals 13 residues. The full variable domain, in which reference TRBV30 and TRBJ2-2 provide the parts outside the CDR3, is SQTIHQWPATLVQPVGSPLSLECTVEGTSNPNLYWYRQAAGRGLQLLFYSVGIGQISSEVPQNLSASRPQDRQFILSSKKLLLSDSGFYLCAWGRGRTGELFFGEGSRLTVL.

This chain uses TRBV7-9 with TRBJ2-7, with TRBD1 matching over 9 bases. The V segment lost 5 bases and the J segment 2 bases; nucleotides outside the gene matches: 7. The germline CDR1 and CDR2 sequences are SEHNR and FQNEAQ (reference sequence). This CDR3 region has 15 residues. The CDR3 DNA sequence: TGTGCCAGCAGCGAGGGGGACAGGGTCACCTACGAGCAGTACTTC. It encodes CASSEGDRVTYEQYF.

The V gene is TRBV4-2, the J gene TRBJ2-5, with 11 bases aligning to TRBD2. The CDR3 covers 17 residues. Unmatched junction bases numbered 6, after V lost 0 bases and J lost 3 bases. Per germline, CDR1 LGHNA and CDR2 YNFKEQ. The CDR3 reads CASSQDLGTSGEETQYF. CDR3 in DNA: TGTGCCAGCAGCCAAGATCTTGGGACTAGCGGCGAAGAGACCCAGTACTTC.

The chain carries TRBV28 and TRBJ2-7; D unresolved. Deletions cut 7 bases from V and 0 bases from J, with 7 bases between. The CDR3 has 12 amino acids. Germline V CDR1 and CDR2: MDHEN, SYDVKM. CDR3 nucleotide sequence: TGTGCCAGCACGCGTAGCTCCTACGAGCAGTACTTC. Its protein is CASTRSSYEQYF.

The genes are TRBV30 and TRBJ2-1; TRBD2 matches at 12 bases. CDR3 length equals 18 residues. In germline, CDR1 is GTSNPN, CDR2 SVGIG (reference sequence). V lost 2 bases to trimming and J lost 6 bases; unmatched junction nucleotides: 14. CDR3 bases: TGTGCCTGGAGTCCCCATAGAATCGGACTAGCGGGGTCCAATGAGCAGTTCTTC. Amino acid sequence: CAWSPHRIGLAGSNEQFF.

This clone was seen more than once but under ten times. This sequence joins TRBV2 and TRBJ1-5, with D possibly TRBD1 on 6 matching bases. V lost 6 bases, J lost 3 bases, and 15 bases lay in between. CDR3 length: 15 amino acids. Germline loops: CDR1 SNHLY, CDR2 FYNNEI. CDR3 residues: CASSGQFPSNQPQHF. The CDR3 bases are TGTGCCAGCAGCGGACAGTTTCCCTCCAATCAGCCCCAGCATTTT.

The chain's CDR3 is CASSRSTGAYEQYF. Written as DNA, the CDR3 is TGTGCCAGCAGCCGATCGACAGGGGCCTACGAGCAGTACTTC. V gene TRBV7-8 combines with J gene TRBJ2-7, with 8 bases that match TRBD1. There are 14 residues in the CDR3. Germline CDR1 is SGHVS and CDR2 is FQNEAQ. J lost 2 bases, V lost 5 bases, and 5 bases had no gene match.

The chain uses TRBV28 and TRBJ2-5, with 13 nucleotides matching TRBD2. V was pared by 3 bases and J by 3 bases, with 4 bases of the junction left unmatched. Germline CDR1 reads MDHEN; CDR2 reads SYDVKM. The CDR3 totals 16 residues. The CDR3 nucleotides are TGTGCCAGCAGTTTTTGGACTAGCGGGAGAGAAGAGACCCAGTACTTC. It specifies CASSFWTSGREETQYF.

The chain joins TRBV28 to TRBJ2-7; 10 bases line up with TRBD1. With V trimmed by 7 bases and J by 3 bases, 9 bases remained unmatched. This CDR3 comprises 15 residues. Germline values: CDR1 MDHEN, CDR2 SYDVKM. The CDR3 sequence: CASNTRGDRGYEQYF. The CDR3 nucleotides are TGTGCCAGCAACACTCGCGGGGACAGGGGCTACGAGCAGTACTTC.

This rearrangement joins TRBV2 to TRBJ2-5; TRBD2 might be the D (6 bases). Germline CDR1 and CDR2: SNHLY and FYNNEI. The CDR3 runs 11 residues. The ends were cut back, 7 bases at V and 4 bases at J, with 7 bases in the middle. This CDR3 reads CASMGGETQYF. The CDR3 DNA reads as TGTGCCAGCATGGGAGGAGAGACCCAGTACTTC.

J is TRBJ2-1 and V is TRBV6-5; D is perhaps TRBD2 (5 bases). CDR1 and CDR2 from the germline V gene are MNHEY and SVGAGI. The CDR3 sequence is 16 residues long. Trimming took off 1 base at V and 7 bases at J, with 17 bases between the two ends. The CDR3 nucleotides read TGTGCCAGCAGTTACTTTGCTAGCCCGACGGGAAATGAGCAGTTCTTC. Translation gives CASSYFASPTGNEQFF.

This clone appeared a few times. This chain joins TRBV18 and TRBJ2-4; the D call may be TRBD1 or TRBD2 (6 bases each). Germline lookup yields CDR1 KGHSH and CDR2 LQKENI. This CDR3 comprises 13 residues. V was clipped by 4 bases and J by 5 bases, with 9 bases between them. The CDR3 protein is CASSQGGQNIQYF. The CDR3 region has the DNA TGTGCCAGCTCACAGGGGGGTCAAAACATTCAGTACTTC. Full variable domain (remainder filled in from reference TRBV18 and TRBJ2-4): NAGVMQNPRHLVRRRGQEARLRCSPMKGHSHVYWYRQLPEEGLKFMVYLQKENIIDESGMPKERFSAEFPKEGPSILRIQQVVRGDSAAYFCASSQGGQNIQYFGAGTRLSVL.

The chain has TRBV10-2 and TRBJ2-1, with 8 bases identical to TRBD1. The CDR3 runs 14 residues. V lost 4 bases to trimming and J lost 7 bases; unmatched junction nucleotides: 6. Germline V gives CDR1 WSHSY, CDR2 SAAADI. The CDR3 DNA reads as TGCGCCAGCAGTGTATCAGGGGGCTTGAATGAGCAGTTCTTC. This translates into CASSVSGGLNEQFF.

The V gene is TRBV5-1, the J gene TRBJ2-5, with D hard to call. The J call is in doubt because the DNA end fits TRBJ2-7 better. Germline V CDR1 and CDR2: SGHRS, YFSETQ. This CDR3 is built from 14 residues. Here the CDR3 DNA reads TGCGCCAGCAGCTTGTCGGTTAGCATCCACGAGCAGTACTTC. Translating gives CASSLSVSIHEQYF.

The V gene is TRBV25-1, the J gene TRBJ2-7; 8 bases match TRBD1. V dropped 5 bases and J dropped 2; count of bases not matched to a gene: 8. The CDR3 spans 15 residues. CDR1 and CDR2 (germline): MGHDK, SYGVNS. This CDR3 is CASSKPQGGTYEQYF. CDR3 in DNA: TGTGCCAGCAGTAAACCACAGGGGGGTACCTACGAGCAGTACTTC.

V is TRBV27 and J is TRBJ1-2; 7 bases agree with TRBD1. The ends lost 8 bases at V and 2 bases at J; junction bases unmatched: 8. CDR1 is MNHEY and CDR2 is SMNVEV in the germline V gene (reference sequence). The CDR3 has 14 residues. CDR3 sequence reads: CASRRQGWNYGYTF. The CDR3 region has the DNA TGTGCCAGCCGTAGACAGGGTTGGAACTATGGCTACACCTTC.

The chain has TRBV6-6 and TRBJ1-2; tentative D call: TRBD1 (6 bases). V was pared by 2 bases and J by 5 bases, with 18 bases between. The CDR3 extends over 16 amino acids. The germline CDR1 and CDR2 sequences are MNHNY and SVGAGI (reference sequence). The CDR3 here is CASSYPPDRRGYGYTF. As DNA, the CDR3 is TGTGCCAGCAGTTACCCACCCGACAGGCGAGGGTATGGCTACACCTTC.

This clone was counted a few times. The gene calls are TRBV4-2 and TRBJ1-6; D is unresolved. The CDR3 is 13 residues long. Per the germline V gene, CDR1 is LGHNA and CDR2 is YNFKEQ. V lost 4 bases, J lost 7 bases, and 8 bases lay in between. In DNA, the CDR3 is TGTGCCAGCAGCCCAGAACAGAATTCACCCCTCCACTTT. Translation gives CASSPEQNSPLHF.